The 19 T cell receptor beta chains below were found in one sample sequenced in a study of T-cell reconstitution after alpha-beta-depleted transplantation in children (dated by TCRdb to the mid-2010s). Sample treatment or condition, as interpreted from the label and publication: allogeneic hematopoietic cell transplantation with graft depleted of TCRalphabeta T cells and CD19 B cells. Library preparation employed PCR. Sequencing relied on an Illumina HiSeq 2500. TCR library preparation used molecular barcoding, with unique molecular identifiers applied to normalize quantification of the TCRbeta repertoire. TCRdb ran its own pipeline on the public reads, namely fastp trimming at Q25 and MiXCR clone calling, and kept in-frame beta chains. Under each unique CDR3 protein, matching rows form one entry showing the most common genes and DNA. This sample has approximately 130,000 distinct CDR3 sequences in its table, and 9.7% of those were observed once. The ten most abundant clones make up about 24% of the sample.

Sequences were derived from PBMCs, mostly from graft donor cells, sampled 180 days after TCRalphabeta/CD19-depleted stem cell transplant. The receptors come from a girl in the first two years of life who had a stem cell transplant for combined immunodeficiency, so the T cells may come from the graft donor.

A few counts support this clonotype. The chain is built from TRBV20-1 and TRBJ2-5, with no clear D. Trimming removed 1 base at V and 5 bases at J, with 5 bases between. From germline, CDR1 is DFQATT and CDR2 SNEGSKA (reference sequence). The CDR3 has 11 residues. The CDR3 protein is CSARVGETQYF. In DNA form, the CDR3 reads TGCAGTGCTAGAGTCGGGGAGACCCAGTACTTC.

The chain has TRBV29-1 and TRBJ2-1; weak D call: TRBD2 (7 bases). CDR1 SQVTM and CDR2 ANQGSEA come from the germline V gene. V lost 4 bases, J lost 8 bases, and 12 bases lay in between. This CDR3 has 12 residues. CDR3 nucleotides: TGCAGCGTTGGAGGGGGAGGGGATGAGCAGTTCTTC. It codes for CSVGGGGDEQFF.

As DNA, the CDR3 is TGCAGCGTTGGTAGGCAGGGGACGAACACCGGGGAGCTGTTTTTT. Residues: CSVGRQGTNTGELFF. V and J are TRBV29-1 and TRBJ2-2; D might be TRBD1 (6 bases). V gave up 4 bases and J gave up 0 bases, with 12 bases separating them. The CDR3 has 15 amino acids. CDR1 is SQVTM, CDR2 ANQGSEA, per germline.

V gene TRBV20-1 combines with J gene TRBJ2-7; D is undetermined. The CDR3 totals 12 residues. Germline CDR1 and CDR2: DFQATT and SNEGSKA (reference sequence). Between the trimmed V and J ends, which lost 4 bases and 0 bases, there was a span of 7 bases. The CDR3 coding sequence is TGCAGTGCTAACGTATTCTCCTACGAGCAGTACTTC. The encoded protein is CSANVFSYEQYF.

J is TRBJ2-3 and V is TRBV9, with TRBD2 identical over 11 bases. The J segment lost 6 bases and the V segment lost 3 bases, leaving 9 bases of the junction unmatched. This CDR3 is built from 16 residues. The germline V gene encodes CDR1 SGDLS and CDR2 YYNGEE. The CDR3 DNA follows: TGTGCCAGCAGCGGCCGGGCTAGCGGGGGGCTGGATACGCAGTATTTT. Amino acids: CASSGRASGGLDTQYF. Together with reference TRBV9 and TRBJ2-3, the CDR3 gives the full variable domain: DSGVTQTPKHLITATGQRVTLRCSPRSGDLSVYWYQQSLDQGLQFLIQYYNGEERAKGNILERFSAQQFPDLHSELNLSSLELGDSALYFCASSGRASGGLDTQYFGPGTRLTVL.

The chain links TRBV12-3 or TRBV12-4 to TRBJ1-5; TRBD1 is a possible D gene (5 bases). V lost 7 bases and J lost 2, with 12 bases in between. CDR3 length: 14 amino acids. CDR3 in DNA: TGTGCCAGCAATCGGGGGAGCCGCAATCAGCCCCAGCATTTT. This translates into CASNRGSRNQPQHF.

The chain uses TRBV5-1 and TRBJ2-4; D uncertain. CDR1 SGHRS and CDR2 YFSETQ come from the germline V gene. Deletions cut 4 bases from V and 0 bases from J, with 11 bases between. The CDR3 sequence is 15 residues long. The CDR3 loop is CASSPSGLAKNIQYF. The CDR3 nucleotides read TGCGCCAGCAGCCCCTCCGGGTTAGCCAAAAACATTCAGTACTTC.

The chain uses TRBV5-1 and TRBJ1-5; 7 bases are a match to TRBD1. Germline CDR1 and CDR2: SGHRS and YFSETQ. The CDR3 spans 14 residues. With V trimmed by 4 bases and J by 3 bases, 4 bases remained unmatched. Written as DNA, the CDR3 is TGCGCCAGCAGCCAGACAGGGTTCAATCAGCCCCAGCATTTT. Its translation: CASSQTGFNQPQHF. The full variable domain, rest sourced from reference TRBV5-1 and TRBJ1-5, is KAGVTQTPRYLIKTRGQQVTLSCSPISGHRSVSWYQQTPGQGLQFLFEYFSETQRNKGNFPGRFSGRQFSNSRSEMNVSTLELGDSALYLCASSQTGFNQPQHFGDGTRLSIL.

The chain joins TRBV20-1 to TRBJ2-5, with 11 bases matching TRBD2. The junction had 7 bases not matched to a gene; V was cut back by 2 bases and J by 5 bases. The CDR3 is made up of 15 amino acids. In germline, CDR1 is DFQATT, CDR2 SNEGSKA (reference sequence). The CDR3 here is CSARTSGSRYETQYF. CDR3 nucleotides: TGCAGTGCTAGAACTAGCGGGAGTAGATATGAGACCCAGTACTTC.

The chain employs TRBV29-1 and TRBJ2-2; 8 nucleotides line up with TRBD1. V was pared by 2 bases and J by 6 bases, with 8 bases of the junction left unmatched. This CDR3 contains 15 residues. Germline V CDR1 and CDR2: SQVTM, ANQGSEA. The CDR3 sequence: CSVEYARGPPGELFF. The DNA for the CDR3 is TGCAGCGTTGAATACGCCAGGGGGCCCCCCGGGGAGCTGTTTTTT.

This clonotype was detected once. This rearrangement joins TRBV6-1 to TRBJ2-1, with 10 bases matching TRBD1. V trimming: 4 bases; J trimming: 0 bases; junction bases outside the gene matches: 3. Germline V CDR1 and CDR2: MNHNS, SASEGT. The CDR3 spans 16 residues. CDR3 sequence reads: CASSGQGASSYNEQFF. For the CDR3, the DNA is TGTGCCAGCAGTGGACAGGGGGCTAGCTCCTACAATGAGCAGTTCTTC.

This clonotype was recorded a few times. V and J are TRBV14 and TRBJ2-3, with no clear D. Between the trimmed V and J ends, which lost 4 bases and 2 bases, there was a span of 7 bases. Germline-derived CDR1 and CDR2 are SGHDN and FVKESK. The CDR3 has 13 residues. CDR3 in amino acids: CASSPHLTDTQYF. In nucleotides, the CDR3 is TGTGCCAGCAGCCCACACCTCACAGATACGCAGTATTTT.

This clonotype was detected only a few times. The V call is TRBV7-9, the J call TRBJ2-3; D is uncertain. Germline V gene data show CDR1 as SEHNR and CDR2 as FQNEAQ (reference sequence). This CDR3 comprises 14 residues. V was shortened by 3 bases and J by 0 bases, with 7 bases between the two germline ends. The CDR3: CASSLMSSTDTQYF. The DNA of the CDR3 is TGTGCCAGCAGCTTGATGTCTAGCACAGATACGCAGTATTTT. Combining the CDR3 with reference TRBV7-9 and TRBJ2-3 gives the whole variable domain DTGVSQNPRHKITKRGQNVTFRCDPISEHNRLYWYRQTLGQGPEFLTYFQNEAQLEKSRLLSDRFSAERPKGSFSTLEIQRTEQGDSAMYLCASSLMSSTDTQYFGPGTRLTVL.

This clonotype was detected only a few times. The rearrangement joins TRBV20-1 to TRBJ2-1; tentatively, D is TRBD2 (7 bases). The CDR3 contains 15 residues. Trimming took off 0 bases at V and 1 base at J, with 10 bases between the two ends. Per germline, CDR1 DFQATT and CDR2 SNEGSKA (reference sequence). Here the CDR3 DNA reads TGCAGTGCTAGAGACGGGGGGCTTTCCTACAATGAGCAGTTCTTC. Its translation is CSARDGGLSYNEQFF.

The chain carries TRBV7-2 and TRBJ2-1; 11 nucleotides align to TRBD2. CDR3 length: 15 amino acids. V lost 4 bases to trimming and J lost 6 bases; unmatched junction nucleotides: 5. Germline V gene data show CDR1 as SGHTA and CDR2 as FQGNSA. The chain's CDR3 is CASSSSLAGVNEQFF. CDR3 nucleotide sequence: TGTGCCAGCAGCTCTTCACTAGCGGGAGTCAATGAGCAGTTCTTC.

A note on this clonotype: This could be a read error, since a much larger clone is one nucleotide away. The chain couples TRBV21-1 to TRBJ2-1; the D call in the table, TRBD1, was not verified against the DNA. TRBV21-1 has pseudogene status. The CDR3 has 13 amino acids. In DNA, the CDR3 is TGTGCCAGCAGCAACTCCAGGGTGAGTGAGCAGTTCTTC. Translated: CASSNSRVSEQFF.

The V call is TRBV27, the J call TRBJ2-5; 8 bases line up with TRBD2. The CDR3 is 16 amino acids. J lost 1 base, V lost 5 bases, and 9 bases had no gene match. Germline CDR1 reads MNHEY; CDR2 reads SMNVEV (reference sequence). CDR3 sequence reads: CASSPGAGVFQETQYF. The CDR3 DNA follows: TGTGCCAGCAGTCCGGGAGCGGGAGTTTTCCAAGAGACCCAGTACTTC.

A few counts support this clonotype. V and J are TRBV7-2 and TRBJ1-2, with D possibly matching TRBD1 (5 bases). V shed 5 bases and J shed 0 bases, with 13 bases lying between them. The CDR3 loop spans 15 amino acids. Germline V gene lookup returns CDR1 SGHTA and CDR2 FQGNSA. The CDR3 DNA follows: TGTGCCAGCAGCCCACGGATAGGGGCTAACTATGGCTACACCTTC. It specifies CASSPRIGANYGYTF.

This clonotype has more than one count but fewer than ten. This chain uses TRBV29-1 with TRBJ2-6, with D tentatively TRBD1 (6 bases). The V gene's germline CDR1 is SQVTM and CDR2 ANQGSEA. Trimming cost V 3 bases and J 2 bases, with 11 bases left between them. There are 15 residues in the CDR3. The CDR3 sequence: CSVETGRPGANVLTF. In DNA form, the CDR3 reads TGCAGCGTTGAGACAGGTCGGCCTGGGGCCAACGTCCTGACTTTC.